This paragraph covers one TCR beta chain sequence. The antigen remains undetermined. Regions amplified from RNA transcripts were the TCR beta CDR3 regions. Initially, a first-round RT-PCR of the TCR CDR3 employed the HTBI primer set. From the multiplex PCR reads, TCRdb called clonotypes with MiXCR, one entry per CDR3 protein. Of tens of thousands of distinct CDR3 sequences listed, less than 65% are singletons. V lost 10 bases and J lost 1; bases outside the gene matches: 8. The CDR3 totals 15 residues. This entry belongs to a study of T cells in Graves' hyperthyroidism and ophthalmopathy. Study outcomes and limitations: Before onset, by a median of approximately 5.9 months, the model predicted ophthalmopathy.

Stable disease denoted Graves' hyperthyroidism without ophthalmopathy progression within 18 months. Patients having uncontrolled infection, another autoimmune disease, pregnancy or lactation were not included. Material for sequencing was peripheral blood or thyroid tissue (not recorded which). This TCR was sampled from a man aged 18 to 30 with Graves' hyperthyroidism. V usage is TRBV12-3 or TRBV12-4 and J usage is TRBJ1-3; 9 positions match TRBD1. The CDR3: CAIRETGGSGNTIYF. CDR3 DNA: TGTGCCATCAGGGAGACAGGGGGATCTGGAAACACCATATATTTT.